A selection of T cell receptor beta chains follows, all from one sample in a study of blood T cell repertoires in COVID-19. The data were produced by immunoSEQ multiplex PCR, yet TCRdb's version contains in-frame clones alone and is incomplete. The data hold about 190,000 clones, with 70% to 90% observed a single time. The sequencing sample was made of peripheral blood. Receptor source: a man between 65 and 85 years old with active or convalescent COVID-19. CDR3s include the opening cysteine and the closing phenylalanine or tryptophan. A D gene is named only where the DNA matches it firmly. Part of the rows lack a size; the others show once, few, many or a class for expanded clones.

cdr3_length	v_call	clone_size	d_call	j_call	cdr3_aa	cdr3_nt
16	TRBV10-3	.	TRBD2	TRBJ2-7	CAISEEFGTNSYEQYF	TGTGCCATCAGTGAGGAGTTTGGGACTAACTCCTACGAGCAGTACTTC
15	TRBV4-3	.	.	TRBJ1-3	CASSQDRVGVNTIYF	TGCGCCAGCAGCCAAGATCGAGTGGGAGTAAACACCATATATTTT
17	TRBV3-1/TRBV3-2	once	.	TRBJ2-1	CASSQDASGANYNEQFF	TGTGCCAGCAGCCAAGATGCATCAGGGGCGAATTACAATGAGCAGTTCTTC
14	TRBV27	.	TRBD1	TRBJ1-5	CASSAQGANQPQHF	TGTGCCAGCAGTGCTCAGGGGGCCAATCAGCCCCAGCATTTT
15	TRBV9	.	TRBD2	TRBJ2-7	CASSVVASGGSEQYF	TGTGCCAGCAGCGTAGTAGCTAGCGGGGGAAGCGAGCAGTACTTC
15	TRBV5-4	.	.	TRBJ2-7	CASRASGNFSYEQYF	TGTGCCAGCAGAGCCTCAGGGAACTTCTCGTACGAGCAGTACTTC
13	TRBV7-8	few	.	TRBJ1-1	CASSVDRNTEAFF	TGTGCCAGCAGCGTTGATAGGAACACTGAAGCTTTCTTT
14	TRBV5-1	.	.	TRBJ1-1	CASSLPAGGTEAFF	TGCGCCAGCAGCTTACCTGCGGGGGGCACTGAAGCTTTCTTT
15	TRBV10-3	.	TRBD1	TRBJ2-5	CAIREGQGLRETQYF	TGTGCCATCAGGGAGGGACAGGGGCTGCGAGAGACCCAGTACTTC
15	TRBV5-6	.	.	TRBJ2-1	CASSVGPAGFNEQFF	TGTGCCAGCAGCGTTGGGCCGGCGGGTTTCAATGAGCAGTTCTTC
16	TRBV5-1	once	TRBD1	TRBJ1-6	CASSEGQGAFNSPLHF	TGCGCCAGCAGCGAGGGACAGGGGGCTTTTAATTCACCCCTCCACTTT
13	TRBV2	once	.	TRBJ2-3	CASSELDSNTQYF	TGTGCCAGCAGTGAATTAGACTCTAATACGCAGTATTTT
15	TRBV2	.	TRBD1	TRBJ1-4	CASTRDRGINEKLFF	TGTGCCAGCACCCGAGACAGGGGGATTAATGAAAAACTGTTTTTT
14	TRBV19	.	TRBD1	TRBJ1-5	CASSRDRRNQPQHF	TGTGCCAGTAGTAGGGACAGGAGAAATCAGCCCCAGCATTTT
16	TRBV9	.	TRBD1	TRBJ2-7	CASSVLGTGPIYEQYF	TGTGCCAGCAGCGTATTAGGGACAGGGCCTATCTACGAGCAGTACTTC
13	TRBV2	once	.	TRBJ1-1	CASTKDRNTEAFF	TGTGCCAGCACCAAGGACAGGAACACTGAAGCTTTCTTT
14	TRBV7-2	few	TRBD1	TRBJ2-7	CASSYGDRGYEQYF	TGTGCCAGCAGCTATGGGGACAGGGGATACGAGCAGTACTTC
14	TRBV5-6	.	.	TRBJ2-7	CASSLWAGQGEQYF	TGTGCCAGCAGCTTGTGGGCAGGGCAGGGCGAGCAGTACTTC
16	TRBV11-2	.	.	TRBJ2-7	CASSLEEGRGSYEQYF	TGTGCCAGCAGCTTAGAAGAGGGCAGGGGTTCCTACGAGCAGTACTTC
15	TRBV18	few	TRBD2	TRBJ2-2	CASSRTSGSTGELFF	TGTGCCAGCTCTCGGACTAGCGGGAGTACCGGGGAGCTGTTTTTT
18	TRBV14	once	.	TRBJ2-1	CASSQASLALHSYNEQFF	TGTGCCAGCAGCCAAGCTTCGCTAGCCCTCCACTCCTACAATGAGCAGTTCTTC
16	TRBV6-6	few	TRBD2	TRBJ2-1	CASSRGTSGVLGEQFF	TGTGCCAGCAGTCGCGGGACTAGCGGGGTATTAGGTGAGCAGTTCTTC
14	TRBV28	.	TRBD2	TRBJ2-7	CASSFVLAVYEQYF	TGTGCCAGCAGTTTTGTGCTAGCGGTCTACGAGCAGTACTTC
14	TRBV6-6	.	TRBD1	TRBJ2-2	CASFGQDTTGELFF	TGTGCCAGCTTCGGACAGGACACCACCGGGGAGCTGTTTTTT
12	TRBV2	.	TRBD1	TRBJ2-4	CASSEDRGIQYF	TGTGCCAGCAGTGAGGACAGGGGCATTCAGTACTTC
15	TRBV3-1/TRBV3-2	once	TRBD2	TRBJ2-5	CASSPQRESRETQYF	TGTGCCAGCAGCCCACAGCGGGAGAGTAGAGAGACCCAGTACTTC
15	TRBV5-1	.	TRBD1	TRBJ1-5	CASSLGDRGDQPQHF	TGCGCCAGCAGCTTGGGGGACAGGGGTGATCAGCCCCAGCATTTT
14	TRBV30	.	TRBD1	TRBJ1-2	CAWREGARIYGYTF	TGTGCCTGGAGGGAGGGGGCGCGAATCTATGGCTACACCTTC
15	TRBV7-2	.	TRBD2	TRBJ2-1	CASSLIAGGFNEQFF	TGTGCCAGCAGCCTTATAGCGGGGGGGTTTAATGAGCAGTTCTTC